This TCR beta chain was observed in a study of T cells in Graves' hyperthyroidism and ophthalmopathy. The definition of stable Graves' hyperthyroidism was no ophthalmopathy progression within 18 months. The study enrolled patients aged 18 to 65 with newly diagnosed hyperthyroidism of under 2 months' duration. The table lists this clonotype with many counts. Its antigen remains unknown. From RNA transcripts, TCR beta CDR3 regions were amplified. Using the HTBI primer set, a first-round RT-PCR was run on the TCR CDR3. TCRdb redid the calling of the multiplex PCR reads with MiXCR, one entry per CDR3 protein. Of around 350,000 distinct CDR3 sequences listed, over 15% are singletons. CDR3 length: 16 amino acids. CDR1 ENHRY and CDR2 SYGVKD come from the germline V gene. The trim removed 6 bases at V and 4 bases at J, leaving 14 bases unmatched. Whole-study findings and limits: The majority of expanded thyroid clonotypes above 0.001 also appeared in blood.

The specimen sequenced was blood. This TCR derives from a woman aged 18 to 35 with Graves' hyperthyroidism. The chain is built from TRBV10-3 and TRBJ1-2; 7 nucleotides match TRBD1. The CDR3 bases are TGTGCCATCAGGGACCACCGGGACAGCCGAATCTATGGCTACACCTTC. It codes for CAIRDHRDSRIYGYTF.